This passage covers 2 T cell receptor beta chains from one sample sequenced in a study of cytomegalovirus exposure and HLA in healthy donors (dated by TCRdb to about 2017). Libraries were prepared through the immunoSEQ multiplex PCR assay. For the multiplex PCR, a mixture combining 60 forward primers for TCR Vbeta segments and 13 reverse primers for TCR Jbeta segments was used. As stored in TCRdb, this immuneACCESS dataset retains in-frame rearrangements with V and J assigned. A fraction of the clones does not appear; measured against another copy, unresolved V genes explain less than half of the discrepancy, and the remainder lacks a known reason. Per the sample table, the count is approximately 110,000 clones. The ten largest clonotypes hold 5.5% to 8% of the sample. Sequencing was done on a sample of PBMCs. Every receptor here comes from a middle-aged man in good health and CMV-seropositive.

The rearrangement links TRBV6-4 to TRBJ1-2; TRBD1 might be the D (5 bases). This CDR3 comprises 14 residues. Per the germline V gene, CDR1 is MRHNA and CDR2 is SNTAGT. Trimming shortened V by 3 bases and J by 2 bases, and 10 bases separated the two germline ends. The CDR3 loop reads CASSEVPGNYGYTF. Written as DNA, the CDR3 is TGTGCCAGCAGTGAGGTACCAGGGAACTATGGCTACACCTTC.

J is TRBJ1-2 and V is TRBV6-1; weak D call: TRBD1 (5 bases). Trimming pared 4 bases from V and 1 base from J, leaving 7 bases between. Germline lookup yields CDR1 MNHNS and CDR2 SASEGT. The CDR3 is made up of 13 amino acids. The CDR3 region is CASSGQFNYGYTF. The CDR3, as DNA: TGTGCCAGCAGTGGACAGTTTAACTATGGCTACACCTTC.